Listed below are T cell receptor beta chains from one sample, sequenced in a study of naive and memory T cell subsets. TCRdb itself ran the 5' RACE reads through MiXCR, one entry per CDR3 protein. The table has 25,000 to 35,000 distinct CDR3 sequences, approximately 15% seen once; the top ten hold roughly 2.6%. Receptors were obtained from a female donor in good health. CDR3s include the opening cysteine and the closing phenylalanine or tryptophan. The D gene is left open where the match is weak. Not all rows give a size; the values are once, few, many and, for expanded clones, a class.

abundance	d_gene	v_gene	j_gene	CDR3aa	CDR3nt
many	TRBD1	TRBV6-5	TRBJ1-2	CASTPGTGLYGYTF	TGTGCCAGCACCCCTGGGACAGGGTTATATGGCTACACCTTC
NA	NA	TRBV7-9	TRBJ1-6	CASSLVQLGRHNSPLHF	TGTGCCAGCAGCTTAGTCCAACTGGGACGGCATAATTCACCCCTCCACTTT
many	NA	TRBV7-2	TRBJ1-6	CASSYWTDNSPLHF	TGTGCCAGCAGCTACTGGACAGATAATTCACCCCTCCACTTT
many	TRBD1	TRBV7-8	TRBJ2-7	CASTEWDSSYEQYF	TGTGCCAGCACCGAGTGGGACAGTTCTTACGAGCAGTACTTC
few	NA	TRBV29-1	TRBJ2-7	CSGGGGMNEQYF	TGCAGCGGGGGTGGGGGGATGAACGAGCAGTACTTC
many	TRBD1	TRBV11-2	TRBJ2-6	CASSPHLMQGANSGANVLTF	TGTGCCAGCAGCCCTCATTTAATGCAGGGGGCCAACTCTGGGGCCAACGTCCTGACTTTC
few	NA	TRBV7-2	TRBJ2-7	CASSPTRFGEQYF	TGTGCCAGCAGCCCGACTAGATTCGGCGAGCAGTACTTC
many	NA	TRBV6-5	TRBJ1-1	CASSYGGGEPNTEAFF	TGTGCCAGCAGTTACGGGGGTGGGGAACCAAACACTGAAGCTTTCTTT
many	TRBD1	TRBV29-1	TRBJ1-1	CSAKGQGFGTEAFF	TGCAGCGCAAAGGGACAGGGGTTCGGCACTGAAGCTTTCTTT
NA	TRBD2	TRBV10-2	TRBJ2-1	CASSEIAGGYNEQFF	TGCGCCAGCAGTGAGATAGCGGGGGGGTACAATGAGCAGTTCTTC
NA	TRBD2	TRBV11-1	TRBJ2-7	CASSSSGGAYEQYF	TGTGCCAGCAGCTCCTCCGGGGGGGCATACGAGCAGTACTTC
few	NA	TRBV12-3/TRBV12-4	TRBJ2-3	CASSSGPRPTDTQYF	TGTGCCAGCAGCTCCGGGCCCCGTCCCACAGATACGCAGTATTTT
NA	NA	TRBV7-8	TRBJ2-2	CASTNVGGRTGELFF	TGTGCCAGCACCAACGTGGGGGGGCGGACCGGGGAGCTGTTTTTT
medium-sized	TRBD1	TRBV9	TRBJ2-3	CASSVEGQSTDTQYF	TGTGCCAGCAGCGTAGAGGGACAGAGCACAGATACGCAGTATTTT
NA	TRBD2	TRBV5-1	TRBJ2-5	CASSLPGLAGTGYF	TGCGCCAGCAGCTTACCGGGACTAGCGGGAACTGGGTACTTC
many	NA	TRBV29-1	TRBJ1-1	CSVASTVISPEAFF	TGCAGCGTTGCTTCGACGGTAATCTCCCCTGAAGCTTTCTTT
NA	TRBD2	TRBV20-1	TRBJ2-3	CSARDTGGRRDTQYF	TGCAGTGCTAGAGATACGGGGGGGCGTCGGGATACGCAGTATTTT
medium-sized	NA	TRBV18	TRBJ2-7	CASSPRDLAGEQYF	TGTGCCAGCTCACCACGGGACCTAGCAGGGGAGCAGTACTTC
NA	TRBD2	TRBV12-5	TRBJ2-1	CASGKLAGRNNEQFF	TGTGCTAGTGGTAAACTAGCGGGGAGGAACAATGAGCAGTTCTTC
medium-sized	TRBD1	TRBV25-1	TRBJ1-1	CASSVRGRNTEAFF	TGTGCCAGCAGTGTCAGGGGGCGGAACACTGAAGCTTTCTTT
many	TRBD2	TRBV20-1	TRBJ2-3	CSARELADTQYF	TGCAGTGCTAGGGAACTAGCGGATACGCAGTATTTT
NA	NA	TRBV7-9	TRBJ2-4	CASGQNIQYF	TGTGCCAGCGGGCAAAACATTCAGTACTTC
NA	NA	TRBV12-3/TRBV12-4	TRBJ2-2	CASRGTRARTGELFF	TGTGCCAGCAGAGGTACGCGGGCCCGGACCGGGGAGCTGTTTTTT
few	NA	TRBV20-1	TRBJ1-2	CSARDPPSYGDTF	TGCAGTGCTAGAGATCCTCCATCTTATGGCGACACCTTC
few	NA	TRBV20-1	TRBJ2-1	CSARPGTRLYNEQFF	TGCAGTGCTAGACCCGGGACCCGTCTGTACAATGAGCAGTTCTTC
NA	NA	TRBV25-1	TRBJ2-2	CASSPVVGGTGELFF	TGTGCCAGCAGTCCCGTGGTGGGGGGCACCGGGGAGCTGTTTTTT
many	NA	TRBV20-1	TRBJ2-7	CSAAKPGYEQYF	TGCAGTGCAGCAAAACCGGGCTACGAGCAGTACTTC
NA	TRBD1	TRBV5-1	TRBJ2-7	CASSFYRTGMGEQYF	TGCGCCAGCAGCTTCTATCGGACAGGGATGGGCGAGCAGTACTTC